The entry below describes one T cell receptor beta chain. The CDR3 covers 18 residues. Deletions cut 2 bases from V and 1 base from J, with 18 bases between. Germline assignment: CDR1 ENHRY and CDR2 SYGVKD. Naive CD8 cells, CD45RO-negative and positively selected for CCR7, excluded terminally differentiated effector memory CD45RA+ cells. Generated by immunoSEQ multiplex PCR, the TCRdb table keeps only in-frame clones and is missing some. The sample lists some 2.1 million clones, around 93% occurring once. This specimen belongs to a study of shared clonotypes between healthy human individuals. Sequencing was performed on naive CD8+ T cells from PBMCs. This TCR derives from a man younger than 35 in good health. Some clones in this sample may be carry-over from other donors' samples. V and J are TRBV10-3 and TRBJ1-3; D is unclear. CDR3 nucleotide sequence: TGTGCCATCAGTGAGCTATTTTTGACGGAAAAATCTGGAAACACCATATATTTT. The encoded protein is CAISELFLTEKSGNTIYF.